The 16 T cell receptor beta chains reported below all come from one sample, sequenced in a study of blood T cells in healthy people across ages. Alongside a J-beta primer mix, a sample-barcoded 5' primer served in a second PCR lasting roughly 6 to 12 cycles. TCRdb re-called the 5' RACE reads through MiXCR, storing one row per CDR3 protein. The data contain about 1,800,000 distinct CDR3 sequences, 28% of them singletons. The sequenced sample consisted of blood. All receptors derive from a woman aged 25 to 39 in good health.

This clonotype was recorded at least ten times. CDR3 bases: TGTGCCAGCATTGACTCCGGAGACGACTACGAGCAGTACTTC. Translation: CASIDSGDDYEQYF. The chain combines TRBV6-2 or TRBV6-3 with TRBJ2-7; the D is unclear. Looked up from germline, CDR1 is MNHEY and CDR2 is SVGEGT. Trimming took off 7 bases at V and 3 bases at J, with 16 bases between the two ends. This CDR3 spans 14 amino acids.

This sequence joins TRBV20-1 and TRBJ2-1; 7 bases map to TRBD2. Germline trimming cut 6 bases from V and 6 bases from J; bases unmatched to any gene: 11. The CDR3 consists of 14 residues. The V gene's germline CDR1 is DFQATT and CDR2 SNEGSKA (reference sequence). This CDR3 is CSAPTSAACNEQFF. Here the CDR3 DNA reads TGCAGTGCGCCCACTAGCGCGGCCTGCAATGAGCAGTTCTTC.

This clonotype was seen more than once but under ten times. The V gene is TRBV29-1, the J gene TRBJ2-7, with D tentatively TRBD2 (5 bases). CDR1 is SQVTM, CDR2 ANQGSEA, per germline. CDR3 size: 13 residues. Deletions cut 4 bases from V and 5 bases from J, with 15 bases between. CDR3 DNA sequence: TGCAGCGTTGTTGAGGGAGTTCTGGACGAGCAGTACTTC. Translation: CSVVEGVLDEQYF.

This clonotype was counted between two and nine times. The chain joins TRBV7-2 to TRBJ2-3, with a tentative D call TRBD1 (6 bases). CDR1 and CDR2 from the germline V gene are SGHTA and FQGNSA. The CDR3 totals 17 residues. V was trimmed by 1 base and J by 4 bases, leaving 18 bases between them. The CDR3 bases are TGTGCCAGCAGCTTAGGGGGGCAGGGTGCGCAATCAGATACGCAGTATTTT. Translation gives CASSLGGQGAQSDTQYF.

This chain connects TRBV6-1 to TRBJ1-1; TRBD1 is a possible D gene (6 bases). The germline CDR1 and CDR2 sequences are MNHNS and SASEGT. V was pared by 4 bases and J by 0 bases, with 15 bases between. The CDR3 totals 16 residues. CDR3: CASSVFEGELNTEAFF. CDR3 DNA sequence: TGTGCCAGCAGTGTTTTCGAGGGGGAGCTGAACACTGAAGCTTTCTTT.

V usage is TRBV18 and J usage is TRBJ2-5, with 7 bases fitting TRBD1. CDR1 KGHSH and CDR2 LQKENI come from the germline V gene. CDR3 length: 15 residues. V gave up 6 bases and J gave up 3 bases; unmatched junction bases: 10. The CDR3 region has the DNA TGTGCCAGCTCCTTGACCGGGACAGCAAAAGAGACCCAGTACTTC. Translating gives CASSLTGTAKETQYF.

There are a few counts of this clonotype. An end of the junction differs from the germline gene, which may be a read error. The chain is built from TRBV7-9 and TRBJ2-4; 8 nucleotides match TRBD1. With the DNA end fitting TRBJ2-7 better, the J assignment may be wrong. Germline values: CDR1 SEHNR, CDR2 FQNEAQ (reference sequence). The CDR3 has 13 amino acids. The DNA for the CDR3 is TGTGCCGGCAGCCCCACAGGGGGAAACGAGCAGTACTTC. Translating it yields CAGSPTGGNEQYF.

This clonotype was seen more than once but under ten times. The junction departs from the called germline gene at one end, perhaps through a read error. The rearrangement joins TRBV5-1 to TRBJ1-6; D gene ambiguous. Germline V gene lookup returns CDR1 SGHRS and CDR2 YFSETQ. This CDR3 has 14 residues. The CDR3 loop reads CVSSRVGDNSPLHF. CDR3 sequence (DNA): TGCGTCAGCAGCCGAGTCGGAGATAATTCACCCCTCCACTTT.

This clonotype has a count of ten or more. The chain has TRBV10-2 and TRBJ2-7; 10 nucleotides match TRBD1. V shed 8 bases, J shed 5 bases, and the junction held 9 bases outside the gene matches. The CDR3 covers 14 residues. Germline V lookup: CDR1 WSHSY, CDR2 SAAADI. The CDR3 DNA follows: TGCGCCAGCGGCGGGACAGGGGAGAGCGACGAGCAGTACTTC. It translates to CASGGTGESDEQYF.

This clonotype came up many times. The CDR3, as DNA: TGTGCCAGCAGCTCGGACAGGGGTATCTACAATGAGCAGTTCTTC. Protein sequence: CASSSDRGIYNEQFF. The chain has TRBV7-2 and TRBJ2-1, with TRBD1 matching over 9 bases. Germline assignment: CDR1 SGHTA and CDR2 FQGNSA. Unmatched junction bases numbered 4, after V lost 4 bases and J lost 3 bases. CDR3 length: 15 amino acids.

CDR3 in amino acids: CASSPHGQSNQPQHF. The CDR3 DNA reads as TGTGCCAGCAGTCCCCACGGACAGAGCAATCAGCCCCAGCATTTT. V and J are TRBV28 and TRBJ1-5, with a weak D call TRBD1 (6 bases). Germline CDR1 is MDHEN and CDR2 is SYDVKM. The CDR3 is 15 amino acids. Trimming removed 5 bases at V and 1 base at J, with 12 bases between.

The gene calls are TRBV20-1 and TRBJ2-4; D might be TRBD1 (6 bases). With 5 bases removed from V and 6 bases from J, the gap between germline ends came to 17 bases. The germline gives CDR1 DFQATT, CDR2 SNEGSKA (reference sequence). The CDR3 is made up of 14 amino acids. The CDR3 here is CSASTDRNGNIQYF. CDR3 DNA: TGCAGTGCTTCCACTGACAGGAATGGAAACATTCAGTACTTC.

Here the CDR3 DNA reads TGTGCCAGCAGTTCCCCGGGACAGCCGGAGACCCAGTACTTC. Residues: CASSSPGQPETQYF. The V gene is TRBV28, the J gene TRBJ2-5; 7 bases fit TRBD1. Germline CDR1 is MDHEN and CDR2 is SYDVKM. After removal of 4 bases from V and 5 bases from J, the junction contained 7 bases not matched to a gene. The CDR3 has 14 residues. Supplemented by reference TRBV28 and TRBJ2-5, the full variable domain reads DVKVTQSSRYLVKRTGEKVFLECVQDMDHENMFWYRQDPGLGLRLIYFSYDVKMKEKGDIPEGYSVSREKKERFSLILESASTNQTSMYLCASSSPGQPETQYFGPGTRLLVL.

V and J are TRBV19 and TRBJ1-5; D possibly corresponds to TRBD1 (6 bases). Germline V gene lookup returns CDR1 LNHDA and CDR2 SQIVND (reference sequence). The CDR3 runs to 15 residues. Trimming removed 0 bases at V and 5 bases at J, with 11 bases between. The CDR3 region is CASSIERQGYQPQHF. The CDR3 bases are TGTGCCAGTAGTATAGAACGGCAGGGGTATCAGCCCCAGCATTTT.

The rearrangement uses TRBV20-1 and TRBJ2-3; TRBD2 matches at 10 bases. There are 15 residues in the CDR3. Germline V gene sequence: CDR1 DFQATT, CDR2 SNEGSKA (reference sequence). With V trimmed by 2 bases and J by 2 bases, 4 bases remained unmatched. CDR3 sequence (DNA): TGCAGTGCTAGACAGCGGGGGGGCCTCACAGATACGCAGTATTTT. Its protein product is CSARQRGGLTDTQYF.

This clonotype was counted a few times. The chain is built from TRBV5-1 and TRBJ2-6; unclear D gene. The CDR3 runs 15 residues. Germline V CDR1 and CDR2: SGHRS, YFSETQ. V gave up 2 bases and J gave up 4 bases, with 10 bases separating them. In DNA, the CDR3 is TGCGCCAGCAGCTTCGTGGGGTCAGGGGCCAACGTCCTGACTTTC. This sequence encodes CASSFVGSGANVLTF.